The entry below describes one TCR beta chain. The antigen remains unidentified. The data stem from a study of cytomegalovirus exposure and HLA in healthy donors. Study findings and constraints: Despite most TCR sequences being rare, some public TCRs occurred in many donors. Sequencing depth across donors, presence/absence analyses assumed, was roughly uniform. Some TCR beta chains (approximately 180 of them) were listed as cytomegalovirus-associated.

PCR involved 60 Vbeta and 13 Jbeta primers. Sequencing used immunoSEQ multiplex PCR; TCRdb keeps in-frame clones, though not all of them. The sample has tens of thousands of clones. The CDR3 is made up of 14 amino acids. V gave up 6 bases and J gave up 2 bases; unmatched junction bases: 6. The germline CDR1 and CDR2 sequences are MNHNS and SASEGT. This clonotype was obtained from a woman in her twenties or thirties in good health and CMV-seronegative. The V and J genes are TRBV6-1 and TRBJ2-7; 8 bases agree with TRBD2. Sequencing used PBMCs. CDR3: CASRPSGLTYEQYF. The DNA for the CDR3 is TGTGCCAGCAGACCTAGCGGGTTGACCTACGAGCAGTACTTC.